A single T cell receptor (beta chain) is shown here with its context. This clonotype was recorded many times. Its antigen is unknown. The record has no base qualities; no much larger clone is one base away. The record originates from a study of CD8 T cells in ankylosing spondylitis (dated 2017 in TCRdb). For the wider study: The study profiled T cell receptor beta repertoires in healthy donors and ankylosing spondylitis patients to find disease-linked TCR variants. The whole study cohort included over a hundred healthy donors and about two dozen ankylosing spondylitis patients. Peripheral blood was sampled, and synovial fluid was additionally collected from ankylosing spondylitis patients.

Sequencing was performed on an Illumina HiSeq 2500. Quantitative 5'-RACE with molecular barcodes was the method used to prepare the TCR beta libraries. Per the source publication's procedure: A new computational method based on a probabilistic model of VDJ rearrangement was used to identify disease-linked TCR variants. In TCRdb, the public reads were trimmed at Q25 with fastp and aligned with MiXCR, with productive beta chains retained. Rows are unified per CDR3 protein, each entry keeping the most common DNA and genes. The V and J calls follow TCRdb's processing rather than the paper's. This sample gives 200,000 to 250,000 distinct CDR3 sequences in total; just under 7.5% of them show up just once. The ten most abundant clones make up approximately 15% of the sample. The study at large found these results: Some motif variants had previously been reported in the synovial fluid and blood of reactive arthritis patients, which suggests shared mechanisms of disease initiation. The disease-linked clones showed a CD8+ phenotype and occurred at relatively low frequencies in peripheral blood. The disease-linked clones were reported as significantly enriched in matched synovial fluid samples from ankylosing spondylitis patients. A TCR beta motif made up of several highly homologous amino acid variants appeared to be characteristic of blood from ankylosing spondylitis patients.

The sample taken for sequencing was blood, either unsorted or a sorted T cell fraction (not recorded which). The sequence was collected from a male donor with ankylosing spondylitis.

The CDR3 has the sequence CASSLSVNYEQYF. The nucleotide sequence is TGTGCCAGCAGCTTAAGCGTCAACTACGAGCAGTACTTC. In this chain, TRBV7-9 is recombined with TRBJ2-7; confidence is insufficient to name the D gene. As encoded in the germline V gene (reference sequence), CDR1 is SEHNR while CDR2 is FQNEAQ. V was cut back by 2 bases and J by 3 bases, leaving a gap of 8 bases between them. The CDR3, cysteine through phenylalanine, is 13 amino acids long. Only CDR3 DNA is held: 39 bases, read in frame from base 1.